This TCR beta chain was sequenced for a study of shared clonotypes between healthy human individuals. Study in general: The study enrolled two women and a few men aged 18 to 49. Study-level points and caveats: Generation probabilities of non-shared clonotypes were lower (relative to those shared by all four donors).

In regard to this clone: The antigen remains unidentified. Additional DNA sequences in this sample encode the identical CDR3.

The method was immunoSEQ multiplex PCR; TCRdb's version includes in-frame clones alone and lacks a portion of them. Seen here are millions of clones, about 92% observed once, and the top ten hold over 0.12%. A CD45RA+ naive subset and a CD45RA-negative memory subset were split from CD4+ cells. V shed 4 bases and J shed 2 bases, with 1 base lying between them. Germline CDR1 and CDR2: SNHLY and FYNNEI. This CDR3 has 11 residues. This sequence originates from a man younger than 35 in good health. Sample: naive CD4+ T cells sorted from blood. The sample's subset: CD45RA+ positively selected. This rearrangement joins TRBV2 to TRBJ2-3; no reliable D call. CDR3 coding DNA: TGTGCCAGCAGTGCCACAGATACGCAGTATTTT. Protein sequence: CASSATDTQYF.